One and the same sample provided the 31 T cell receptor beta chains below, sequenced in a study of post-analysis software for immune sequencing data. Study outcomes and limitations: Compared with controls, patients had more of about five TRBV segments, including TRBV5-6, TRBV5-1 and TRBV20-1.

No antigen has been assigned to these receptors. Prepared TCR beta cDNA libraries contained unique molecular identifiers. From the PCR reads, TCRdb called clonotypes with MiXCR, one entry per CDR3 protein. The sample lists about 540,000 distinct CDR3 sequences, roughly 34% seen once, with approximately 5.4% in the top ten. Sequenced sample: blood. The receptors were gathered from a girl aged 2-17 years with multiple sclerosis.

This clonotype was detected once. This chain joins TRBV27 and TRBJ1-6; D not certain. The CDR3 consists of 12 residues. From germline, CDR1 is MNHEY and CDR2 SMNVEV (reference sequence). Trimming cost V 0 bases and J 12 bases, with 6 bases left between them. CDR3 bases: TGTGCCAGCAGTTTATCAGGGCGACCCCTCCACTTT. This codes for CASSLSGRPLHF.

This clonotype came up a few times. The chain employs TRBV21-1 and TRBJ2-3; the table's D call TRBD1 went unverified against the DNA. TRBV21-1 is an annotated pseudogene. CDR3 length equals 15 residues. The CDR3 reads CASSKGHLCTDTQYF. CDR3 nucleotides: TGTGCCAGCAGCAAGGGGCACCTTTGCACAGATACGCAGTATTTT.

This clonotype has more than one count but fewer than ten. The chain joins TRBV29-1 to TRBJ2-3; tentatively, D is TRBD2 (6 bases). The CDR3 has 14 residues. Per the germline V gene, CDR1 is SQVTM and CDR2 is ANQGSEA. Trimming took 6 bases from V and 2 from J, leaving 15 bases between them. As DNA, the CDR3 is TGCAGCGTGGCACCGGGACTCCACACAGATACGCAGTATTTT. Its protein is CSVAPGLHTDTQYF.

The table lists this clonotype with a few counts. The chain's CDR3 is CASSAVGREGPQHF. For the CDR3, the DNA is TGTGCCAGCAGTGCGGTGGGCAGGGAGGGCCCCCAGCATTTT. The rearrangement uses TRBV12-3 or TRBV12-4 and TRBJ1-5; TRBD1 is a possible D gene (5 bases). The CDR3 loop spans 14 amino acids. V gave up 5 bases and J gave up 10 bases, with 18 bases separating them.

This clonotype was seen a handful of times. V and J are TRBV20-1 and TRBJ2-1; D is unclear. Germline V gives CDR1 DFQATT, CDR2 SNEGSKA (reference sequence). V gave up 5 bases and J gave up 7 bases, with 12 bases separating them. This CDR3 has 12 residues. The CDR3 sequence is CSAQSKLNEQFF. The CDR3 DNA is TGCAGTGCTCAGTCCAAATTAAATGAGCAGTTCTTC.

CDR3 sequence (DNA): TGCAGCGTTGTTGGGGATATGTCTAACTACGAGCAGTACTTC. Amino acids: CSVVGDMSNYEQYF. This chain joins TRBV29-1 and TRBJ2-7; no clear D gene. Trimming left V 4 bases short and J 3 bases short, with 16 bases between. This CDR3 is built from 14 residues. Germline CDR1 reads SQVTM; CDR2 reads ANQGSEA.

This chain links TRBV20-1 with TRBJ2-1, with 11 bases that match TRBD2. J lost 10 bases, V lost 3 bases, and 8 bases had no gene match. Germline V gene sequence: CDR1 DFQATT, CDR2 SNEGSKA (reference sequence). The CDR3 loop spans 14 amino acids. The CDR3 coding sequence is TGCAGTGCTAGCGCACTAGCGGGGGCGGGGGAGCAGTTCTTC. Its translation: CSASALAGAGEQFF.

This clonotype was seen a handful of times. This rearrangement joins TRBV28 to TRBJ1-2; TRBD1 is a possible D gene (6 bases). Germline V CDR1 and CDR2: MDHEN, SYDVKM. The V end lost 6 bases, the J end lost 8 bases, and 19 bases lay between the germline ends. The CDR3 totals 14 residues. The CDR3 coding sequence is TGTGCCAGCAGCGATACAGGGAGCCGGGGGGGCTACACCTTC. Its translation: CASSDTGSRGGYTF.

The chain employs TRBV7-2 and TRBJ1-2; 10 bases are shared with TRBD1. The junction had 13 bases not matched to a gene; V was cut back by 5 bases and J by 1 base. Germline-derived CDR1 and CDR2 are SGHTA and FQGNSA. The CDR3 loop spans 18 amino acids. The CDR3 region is CASSHARDRGANNYGYTF. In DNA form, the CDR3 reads TGTGCCAGCAGCCACGCCCGGGACAGGGGCGCAAATAACTATGGCTACACCTTC.

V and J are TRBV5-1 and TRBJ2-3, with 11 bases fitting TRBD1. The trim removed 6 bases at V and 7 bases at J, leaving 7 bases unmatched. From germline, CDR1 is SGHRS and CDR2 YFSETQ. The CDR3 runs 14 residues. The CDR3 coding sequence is TGCGCCAGCACTGGGACAGGGGGAATGCATACGCAGTATTTT. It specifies CASTGTGGMHTQYF.

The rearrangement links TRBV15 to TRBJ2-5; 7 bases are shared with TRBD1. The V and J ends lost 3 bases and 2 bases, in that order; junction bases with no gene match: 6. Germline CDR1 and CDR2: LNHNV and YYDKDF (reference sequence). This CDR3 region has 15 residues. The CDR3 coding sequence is TGTGCCACCAGCAGCACGACAGGGCCTCAAGAGACCCAGTACTTC. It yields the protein CATSSTTGPQETQYF.

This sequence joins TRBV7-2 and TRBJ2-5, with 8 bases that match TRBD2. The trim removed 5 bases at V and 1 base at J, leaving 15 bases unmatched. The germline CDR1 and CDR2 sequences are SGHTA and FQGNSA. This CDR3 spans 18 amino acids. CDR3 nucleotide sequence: TGTGCCAGCAGCCCCGCGAGGCGGGGGGCTTCCCTCCAAGAGACCCAGTACTTC. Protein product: CASSPARRGASLQETQYF.

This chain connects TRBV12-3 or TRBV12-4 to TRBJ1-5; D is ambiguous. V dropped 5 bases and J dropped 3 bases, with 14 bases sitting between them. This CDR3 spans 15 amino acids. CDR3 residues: CASSPSGGINQPQHF. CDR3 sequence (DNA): TGTGCCAGCAGTCCATCTGGAGGGATCAATCAGCCCCAGCATTTT.

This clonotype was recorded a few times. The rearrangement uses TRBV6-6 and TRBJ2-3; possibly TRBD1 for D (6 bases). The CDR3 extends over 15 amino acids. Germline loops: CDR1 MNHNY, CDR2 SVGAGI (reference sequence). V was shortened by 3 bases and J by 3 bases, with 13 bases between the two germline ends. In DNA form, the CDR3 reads TGTGCCAGCAGTTATCTGAGGGGGAAGACAGATACGCAGTATTTT. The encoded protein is CASSYLRGKTDTQYF.

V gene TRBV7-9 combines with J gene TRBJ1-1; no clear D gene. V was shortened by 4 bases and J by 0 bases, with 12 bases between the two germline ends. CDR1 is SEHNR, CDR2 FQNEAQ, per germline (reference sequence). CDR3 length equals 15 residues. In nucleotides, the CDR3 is TGTGCCAGCAGCTCCGCCGTATTACTGAACACTGAAGCTTTCTTT. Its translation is CASSSAVLLNTEAFF.

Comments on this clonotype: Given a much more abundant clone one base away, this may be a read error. CDR3 protein: CASRSEGQGNYGYTF. DNA of the CDR3: TGTGCCAGCAGATCAGAAGGACAGGGGAACTATGGCTACACCTTC. V gene TRBV7-9 combines with J gene TRBJ1-2; 9 nucleotides agree with TRBD1. CDR1 SEHNR and CDR2 FQNEAQ come from the germline V gene (reference sequence). Trimming cost V 6 bases and J 2 bases; bases outside gene matches: 7. The CDR3 sequence is 15 residues long.

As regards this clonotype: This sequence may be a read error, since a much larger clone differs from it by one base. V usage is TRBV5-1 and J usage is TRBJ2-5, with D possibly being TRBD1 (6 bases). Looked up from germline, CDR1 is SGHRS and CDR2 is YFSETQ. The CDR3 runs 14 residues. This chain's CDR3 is CARSSGQSGETQYF. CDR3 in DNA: TGCGCCCGCAGCTCGGGACAATCAGGAGAGACCCAGTACTTC.

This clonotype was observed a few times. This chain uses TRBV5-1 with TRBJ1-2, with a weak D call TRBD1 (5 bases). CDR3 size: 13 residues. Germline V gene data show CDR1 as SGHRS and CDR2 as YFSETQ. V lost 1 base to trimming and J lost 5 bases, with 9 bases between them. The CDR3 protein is CASSLRGPYGYTF. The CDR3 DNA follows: TGCGCCAGCAGCTTGCGGGGACCATATGGCTACACCTTC.

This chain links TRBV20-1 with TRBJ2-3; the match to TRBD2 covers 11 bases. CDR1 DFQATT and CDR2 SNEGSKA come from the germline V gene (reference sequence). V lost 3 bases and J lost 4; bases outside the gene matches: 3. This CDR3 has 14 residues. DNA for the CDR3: TGCAGTGCTAGTCCACTAGCGGGGGCAGATACGCAGTATTTT. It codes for CSASPLAGADTQYF.

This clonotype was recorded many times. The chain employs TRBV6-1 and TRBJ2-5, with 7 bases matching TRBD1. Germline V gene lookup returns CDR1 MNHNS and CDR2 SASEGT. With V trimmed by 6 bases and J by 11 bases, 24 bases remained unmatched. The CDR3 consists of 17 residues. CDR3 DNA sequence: TGTGCCAGCAGCGCAACCCGAGGACAGGCTTTGTCTACGGCGCAGTACTTC. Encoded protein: CASSATRGQALSTAQYF.

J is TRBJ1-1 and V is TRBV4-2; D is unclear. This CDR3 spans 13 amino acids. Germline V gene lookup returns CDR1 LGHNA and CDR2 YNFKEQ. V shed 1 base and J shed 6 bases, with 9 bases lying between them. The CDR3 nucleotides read TGTGCCAGCAGCCAAGGAGGGAGAGCTGAAGCTTTCTTT. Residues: CASSQGGRAEAFF.

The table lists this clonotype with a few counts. The CDR3 spells CASSPGLSLRTGEEDEQYF. For the CDR3, the DNA is TGTGCCAGCAGCCCCGGTTTGAGTCTCCGGACAGGGGAGGAAGACGAGCAGTACTTC. The chain employs TRBV9 and TRBJ2-7; 9 bases match TRBD1. With V trimmed by 4 bases and J by 5 bases, 22 bases remained unmatched. The length of the CDR3 is 19 residues. Looked up from germline, CDR1 is SGDLS and CDR2 is YYNGEE.

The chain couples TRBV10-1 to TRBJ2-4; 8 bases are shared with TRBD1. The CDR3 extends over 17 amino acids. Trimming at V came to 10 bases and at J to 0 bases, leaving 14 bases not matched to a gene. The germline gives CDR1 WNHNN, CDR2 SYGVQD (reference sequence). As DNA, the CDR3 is TGCGCCAAGCGACAGGGGAGGTTTTCATTAGCCAAAAACATTCAGTACTTC. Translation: CAKRQGRFSLAKNIQYF.

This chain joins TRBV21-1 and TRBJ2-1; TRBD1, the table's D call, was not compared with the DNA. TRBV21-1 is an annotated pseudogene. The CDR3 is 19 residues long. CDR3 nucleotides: TGTGCCAGCTCGTCCCCCGGGACAGTCCTCCTCTTTCTCTACAATGAGCAGTTCTTC. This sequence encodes CASSSPGTVLLFLYNEQFF.

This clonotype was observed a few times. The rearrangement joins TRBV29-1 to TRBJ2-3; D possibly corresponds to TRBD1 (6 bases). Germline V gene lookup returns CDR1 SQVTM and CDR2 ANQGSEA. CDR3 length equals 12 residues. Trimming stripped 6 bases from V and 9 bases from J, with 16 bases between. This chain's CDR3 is CSVESPGETQYF. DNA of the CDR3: TGCAGCGTCGAATCTCCAGGGGAAACGCAGTATTTT.

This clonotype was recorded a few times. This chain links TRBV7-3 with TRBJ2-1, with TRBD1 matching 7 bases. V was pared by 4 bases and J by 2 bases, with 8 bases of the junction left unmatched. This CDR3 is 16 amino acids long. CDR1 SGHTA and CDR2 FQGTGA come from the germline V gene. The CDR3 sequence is CASSWRPGQPYNEQFF. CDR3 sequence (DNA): TGTGCCAGCAGCTGGCGACCGGGACAGCCCTACAATGAGCAGTTCTTC. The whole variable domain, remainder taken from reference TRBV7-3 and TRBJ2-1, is GAGVSQTPSNKVTEKGKYVELRCDPISGHTALYWYRQSLGQGPEFLIYFQGTGAADDSGLPNDRFFAVRPEGSVSTLKIQRTERGDSAVYLCASSWRPGQPYNEQFFGPGTRLTVL.

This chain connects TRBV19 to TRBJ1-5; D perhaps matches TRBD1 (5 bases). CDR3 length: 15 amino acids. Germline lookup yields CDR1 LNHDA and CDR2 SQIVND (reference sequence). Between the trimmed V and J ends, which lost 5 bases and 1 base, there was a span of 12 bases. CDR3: CASSEFRQSNQPQHF. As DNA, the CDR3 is TGTGCCAGTAGTGAATTTCGACAGAGCAATCAGCCCCAGCATTTT.

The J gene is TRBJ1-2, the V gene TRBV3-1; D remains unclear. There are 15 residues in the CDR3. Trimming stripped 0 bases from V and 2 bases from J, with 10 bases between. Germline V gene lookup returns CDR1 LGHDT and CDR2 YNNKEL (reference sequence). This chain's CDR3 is CASSQDWERNYGYTF. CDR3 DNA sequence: TGTGCCAGCAGCCAAGATTGGGAGAGGAACTATGGCTACACCTTC.

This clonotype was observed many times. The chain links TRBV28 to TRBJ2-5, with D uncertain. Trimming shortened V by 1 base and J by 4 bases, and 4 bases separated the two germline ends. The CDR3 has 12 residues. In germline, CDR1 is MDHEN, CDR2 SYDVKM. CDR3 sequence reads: CASSLLRETQYF. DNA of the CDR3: TGTGCCAGCAGTTTATTACGAGAGACCCAGTACTTC.

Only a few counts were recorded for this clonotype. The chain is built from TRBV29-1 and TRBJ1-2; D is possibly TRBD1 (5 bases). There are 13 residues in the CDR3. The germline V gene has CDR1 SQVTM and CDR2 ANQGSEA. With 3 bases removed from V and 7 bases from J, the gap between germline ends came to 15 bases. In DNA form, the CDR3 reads TGCAGCGTTGATGGGGGTCTTTCCTTTGGCTACACCTTC. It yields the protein CSVDGGLSFGYTF. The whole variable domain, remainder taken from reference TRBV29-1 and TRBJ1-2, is SAVISQKPSRDICQRGTSLTIQCQVDSQVTMMFWYRQQPGQSLTLIATANQGSEATYESGFVIDKFPISRPNLTFSTLTVSNMSPEDSSIYLCSVDGGLSFGYTFGSGTRLTVV.

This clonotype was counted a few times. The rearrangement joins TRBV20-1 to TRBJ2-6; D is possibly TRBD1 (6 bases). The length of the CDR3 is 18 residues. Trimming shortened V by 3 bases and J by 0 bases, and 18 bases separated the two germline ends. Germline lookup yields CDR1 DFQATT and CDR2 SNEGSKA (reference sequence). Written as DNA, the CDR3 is TGCAGTGCTAGGGTTTCGGACAAGGGGGTCTCTGGGGCCAACGTCCTGACTTTC. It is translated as CSARVSDKGVSGANVLTF.